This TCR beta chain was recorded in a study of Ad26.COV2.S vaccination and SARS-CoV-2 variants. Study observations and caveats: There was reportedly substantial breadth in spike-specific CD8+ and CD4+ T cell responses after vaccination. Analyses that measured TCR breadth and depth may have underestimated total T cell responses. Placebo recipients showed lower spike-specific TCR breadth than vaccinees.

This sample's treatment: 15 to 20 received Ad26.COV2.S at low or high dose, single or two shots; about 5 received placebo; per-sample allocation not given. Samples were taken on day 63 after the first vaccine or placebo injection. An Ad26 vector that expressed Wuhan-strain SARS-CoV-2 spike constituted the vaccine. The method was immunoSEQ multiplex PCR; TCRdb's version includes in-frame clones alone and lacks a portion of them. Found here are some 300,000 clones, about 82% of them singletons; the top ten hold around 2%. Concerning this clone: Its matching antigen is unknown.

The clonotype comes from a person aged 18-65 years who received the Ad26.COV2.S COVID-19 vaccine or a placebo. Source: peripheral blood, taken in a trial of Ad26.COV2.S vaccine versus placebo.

In DNA, the CDR3 is TGTGCCAGTAGTCCACGAGGGGCGGGCACAGATACGCAGTATTTT. It yields the protein CASSPRGAGTDTQYF. The rearrangement uses TRBV19 and TRBJ2-3, with D possibly being TRBD1 or TRBD2 (5 bases each). The V and J ends lost 5 bases and 1 base respectively, with 13 bases between them. CDR3 length: 15 amino acids. Per the germline V gene, CDR1 is LNHDA and CDR2 is SQIVND (reference sequence).